One sample yielded the 20 T cell receptor beta chains listed below, sequenced in a study of graft-versus-host responses after intestinal transplantation. Intraepithelial plus lamina propria lymphocytes were released by processing graft tissue. Data came from immunoSEQ multiplex PCR; TCRdb stores just in-frame clones and leaves some out. The table has under 30,000 clones, over 60% seen once. The sample consisted of ileum tissue, taken 98 days after intestinal transplantation. These receptors were taken from a human patient who received an intestinal transplant, so some T cells may come from the graft donor.

This clone rates as large. Other DNA sequences in this sample translate to the same CDR3. V gene TRBV9 combines with J gene TRBJ2-3, with D perhaps matching TRBD1 or TRBD2 (6 bases each). Looked up from germline, CDR1 is SGDLS and CDR2 is YYNGEE. This CDR3 contains 15 residues. V was clipped by 0 bases and J by 0 bases, with 8 bases between them. CDR3 DNA: TGTGCCAGCAGCGTAGCGGGGGCTAGCACAGATACGCAGTATTTT. It encodes CASSVAGASTDTQYF.

J is TRBJ2-7 and V is TRBV14, with TRBD1 matching 8 bases. The junction had 15 bases not matched to a gene; V was cut back by 8 bases and J by 0 bases. The germline V gene has CDR1 SGHDN and CDR2 FVKESK. This CDR3 comprises 17 residues. The CDR3 sequence is CASVRLVDRVSSYEQYF. Written as DNA, the CDR3 is TGTGCCAGCGTCCGATTGGTGGACAGGGTGAGCTCCTACGAGCAGTACTTC.

In its sample, this clone was seen a few times. The chain joins TRBV4-1 to TRBJ2-2; 10 bases are shared with TRBD2. V was clipped by 2 bases and J by 4 bases; unmatched bases: 4. From germline, CDR1 is MGHRA and CDR2 YSYEKL. The CDR3 is 16 amino acids. The chain's CDR3 is CASSQLAGASTGELFF. For the CDR3, the DNA is TGCGCCAGCAGCCAACTAGCGGGGGCTTCCACCGGGGAGCTGTTTTTT.

The rearrangement uses TRBV7-2 and TRBJ1-1; 7 bases are shared with TRBD1. Germline V gene data show CDR1 as SGHTA and CDR2 as FQGNSA. Trimming at V came to 1 base and at J to 1 base, leaving 6 bases not matched to a gene. This CDR3 comprises 16 residues. The CDR3 sequence: CASSLGIQGTNTEAFF. In nucleotides, the CDR3 is TGTGCCAGCAGCTTAGGGATACAGGGGACGAACACTGAAGCTTTCTTT.

The rearrangement joins TRBV30 to TRBJ2-1; 7 positions agree with TRBD2. Unmatched junction bases numbered 12, after V lost 0 bases and J lost 7 bases. CDR1 and CDR2 (germline): GTSNPN, SVGIG (reference sequence). CDR3 length equals 16 residues. The CDR3 reads CAWSVDTSGARNEQFF. The DNA for the CDR3 is TGTGCCTGGAGTGTAGATACCAGCGGGGCTCGAAATGAGCAGTTCTTC.

This chain joins TRBV9 and TRBJ2-1; D is possibly TRBD1 (5 bases). Germline CDR1 and CDR2: SGDLS and YYNGEE. V gave up 4 bases and J gave up 6 bases, with 11 bases separating them. CDR3 length: 13 residues. Here the CDR3 DNA reads TGTGCCAGCAGCCCCAGTCAGGGCAATGAGCAGTTCTTC. Encoded protein: CASSPSQGNEQFF.

The chain combines TRBV5-1 with TRBJ2-3; 13 nucleotides agree with TRBD2. The CDR3 is 17 residues long. CDR1 and CDR2 (germline): SGHRS, YFSETQ. V shed 2 bases and J 3 bases; nucleotides not matched to a gene: 6. The CDR3 loop is CASSLGLAGVGTDTQYF. Written as DNA, the CDR3 is TGCGCCAGCAGCTTAGGACTAGCGGGGGTGGGAACAGATACGCAGTATTTT. The variable domain in full, completed from reference TRBV5-1 and TRBJ2-3, reads KAGVTQTPRYLIKTRGQQVTLSCSPISGHRSVSWYQQTPGQGLQFLFEYFSETQRNKGNFPGRFSGRQFSNSRSEMNVSTLELGDSALYLCASSLGLAGVGTDTQYFGPGTRLTVL.

The genes are TRBV27 and TRBJ2-3; D unclear. Germline CDR1 is MNHEY and CDR2 is SMNVEV (reference sequence). With 7 bases removed from V and 4 bases from J, the gap between germline ends came to 15 bases. CDR3 size: 14 residues. The CDR3 DNA is TGTGCCAGCAATTCCCTGACAAGTCCAGATACGCAGTATTTT. Encoded protein: CASNSLTSPDTQYF.

The chain links TRBV30 to TRBJ2-1, with TRBD2 as a possible D gene (6 bases). V gave up 1 base and J gave up 6 bases, with 13 bases separating them. The CDR3 sequence is 14 residues long. Germline V gene sequence: CDR1 GTSNPN, CDR2 SVGIG (reference sequence). CDR3 nucleotide sequence: TGTGCCTGGAGTGACGGAGGGTTTGGCAATGAGCAGTTCTTC. Residues: CAWSDGGFGNEQFF.

The chain links TRBV19 to TRBJ1-4; D is uncertain. The CDR3 is made up of 13 amino acids. V lost 7 bases and J 6 bases, leaving 12 bases between the germline ends. Germline V CDR1 and CDR2: LNHDA, SQIVND (reference sequence). CDR3 sequence: CASNEGTHEKLFF. CDR3 bases: TGTGCCAGTAACGAGGGAACCCATGAAAAACTGTTTTTT.

This clone was found once. The V and J genes are TRBV5-8 and TRBJ2-3; D unresolved. Germline V gene data show CDR1 as SGHTS and CDR2 as YDEGEE. The CDR3 is 16 amino acids. The germline V and J ends were trimmed by 1 base and 2 bases, with 14 bases remaining between them. CDR3 amino acids: CASSLFLKLDTDTQYF. The CDR3 coding sequence is TGTGCCAGCAGCTTGTTCTTAAAGCTAGACACAGATACGCAGTATTTT.

The chain joins TRBV10-3 to TRBJ1-5, with a tentative D call TRBD1 (5 bases). Germline loops: CDR1 ENHRY, CDR2 SYGVKD. There are 16 residues in the CDR3. Trimming left V 2 bases short and J 5 bases short, with 16 bases between. The CDR3 loop is CAISEGDGGAYQPQHF. The DNA of the CDR3 is TGTGCCATCAGTGAGGGGGACGGTGGGGCCTATCAGCCCCAGCATTTT.

The rearrangement uses TRBV11-2 and TRBJ2-7; a possible D gene is TRBD2 (6 bases). V lost 1 base, J lost 3 bases, and 7 bases lay in between. The germline CDR1 and CDR2 sequences are SGHAT and FQNNGV. This CDR3 region has 13 residues. The CDR3 spells CASSLGTNYEQYF. CDR3 DNA: TGTGCCAGCAGCTTAGGGACTAACTACGAGCAGTACTTC. Looking up the rest from reference TRBV11-2 and TRBJ2-7 gives the full variable domain: EAGVAQSPRYKIIEKRQSVAFWCNPISGHATLYWYQQILGQGPKLLIQFQNNGVVDDSQLPKDRFSAERLKGVDSTLKIQPAKLEDSAVYLCASSLGTNYEQYFGPGTRLTVT.

CDR3 region: CASSEWGGPPADEQYF. DNA for the CDR3: TGTGCCAGCAGTGAATGGGGAGGTCCCCCAGCGGACGAGCAGTACTTC. V usage is TRBV2 and J usage is TRBJ2-7, with D perhaps TRBD2 (6 bases). The CDR3 loop spans 16 amino acids. From germline, CDR1 is SNHLY and CDR2 FYNNEI. V was shortened by 2 bases and J by 5 bases, with 19 bases between the two germline ends.

This chain connects TRBV9 to TRBJ2-7; possibly TRBD1 for D (6 bases). The V and J ends lost 2 bases and 5 bases respectively, with 29 bases between them. This CDR3 is 19 amino acids long. Germline-derived CDR1 and CDR2 are SGDLS and YYNGEE. Here the CDR3 DNA reads TGTGCCAGCAGCGTCTTCAACCTTAAACACCACAGGGAAAATAACGAGCAGTACTTC. As protein: CASSVFNLKHHRENNEQYF.

This sequence joins TRBV6-6 and TRBJ1-1; a weak D match, TRBD1 (5 bases). The ends were cut back, 10 bases at V and 10 bases at J, with 19 bases in the middle. The CDR3 is made up of 12 amino acids. Germline CDR1 reads MNHNY; CDR2 reads SVGAGI (reference sequence). CDR3 amino acids: CATRDRSLVAFF. CDR3 sequence (DNA): TGTGCCACCCGGGACCGCTCCTTGGTAGCTTTCTTT.

The V and J genes are TRBV19 and TRBJ1-2; no definite D call. Trimming removed 3 bases from V and 3 bases from J, with 14 bases in between. From germline, CDR1 is LNHDA and CDR2 SQIVND (reference sequence). The length of the CDR3 is 15 residues. The CDR3 nucleotides read TGTGCCAGTAGTATCACCATCGGCTTCTACTATGGCTACACCTTC. It yields the protein CASSITIGFYYGYTF.

The CDR3 DNA reads as TGTGCCAGCAGGGCGCCGGGTCACTCTGGGGCCAACGTCCTGACTTTC. Its protein product is CASRAPGHSGANVLTF. The chain joins TRBV27 to TRBJ2-6; unclear D gene. From germline, CDR1 is MNHEY and CDR2 SMNVEV (reference sequence). The CDR3 is 16 residues long. The germline V and J ends were trimmed by 6 bases and 0 bases, with 12 bases remaining between them.

CDR3 in DNA: TGTGCCAGTAGTATCGGGACAGGGGTTAGCAATCAGCCCCAGCATTTT. It yields the protein CASSIGTGVSNQPQHF. The chain is built from TRBV19 and TRBJ1-5; TRBD1 matches at 10 bases. The CDR3 length is 16 residues. Trimming at V came to 3 bases and at J to 0 bases, leaving 2 bases not matched to a gene. Germline V gene lookup returns CDR1 LNHDA and CDR2 SQIVND (reference sequence).

The rearrangement uses TRBV13 and TRBJ1-1; the match to TRBD1 covers 7 bases. Germline values: CDR1 PRHDT, CDR2 FYEKMQ (reference sequence). V lost 5 bases, J lost 5 bases, and 5 bases stayed unmatched. CDR3 length: 13 amino acids. Here the CDR3 reads CASSRRGPTEAFF. The CDR3 DNA is TGTGCCAGCAGCCGGAGGGGGCCGACTGAAGCTTTCTTT.